The 13 T cell receptor beta chains below all came from one sample that was sequenced in a study of patients and donors after allogeneic stem cell transplantation. TCRdb re-analysed the RT-PCR reads in MiXCR, keeping a single row per CDR3 protein. The table lists 12,000 or so distinct CDR3 sequences, roughly 24% of them singletons. Input material: blood, either unsorted or a sorted T cell fraction (not recorded which). The source of these receptors is a human donor who was either an allogeneic HSCT recipient or a stem cell or donor lymphocyte infusion donor (not recorded which). It is not recorded whose cells these are; they may come from a transplant donor.

This clonotype was detected a few times. This chain links TRBV9 with TRBJ2-1, with a weak D call TRBD2 (6 bases). V lost 2 bases and J lost 6, with 12 bases in between. The CDR3 is 14 amino acids. Germline V gene data show CDR1 as SGDLS and CDR2 as YYNGEE. The CDR3 DNA is TGTGCCAGCAGCGTCCCGGGACTTTCCAATGAGCAGTTCTTC. Its protein product is CASSVPGLSNEQFF.

The chain is built from TRBV5-1 and TRBJ2-3; 9 bases line up with TRBD2. Germline trimming cut 2 bases from V and 11 bases from J; bases unmatched to any gene: 12. From germline, CDR1 is SGHRS and CDR2 YFSETQ. CDR3 length: 15 amino acids. This CDR3 reads CASSLRLAEGREQYF. DNA for the CDR3: TGCGCCAGCAGCTTACGACTAGCGGAGGGGAGGGAGCAGTATTTT.

This clonotype was seen a handful of times. The chain couples TRBV7-2 to TRBJ1-5; the D gene is possibly TRBD1 (5 bases). Germline V CDR1 and CDR2: SGHTA, FQGNSA. The length of the CDR3 is 15 residues. V dropped 5 bases and J dropped 5 bases, with 16 bases sitting between them. CDR3 loop: CASSPGVARDQPQHF. DNA for the CDR3: TGTGCCAGCAGCCCGGGGGTCGCGAGGGATCAGCCCCAGCATTTT.

This clonotype has only a few counts. V and J are TRBV7-9 and TRBJ1-1, with D perhaps TRBD1 (6 bases). This CDR3 has 13 amino acids. Germline CDR1 reads SEHNR; CDR2 reads FQNEAQ (reference sequence). V was shortened by 5 bases and J by 3 bases, with 10 bases between the two germline ends. The CDR3 nucleotides read TGTGCCAGCAGCCTAGGACAGTACACTGAAGCTTTCTTT. Protein sequence: CASSLGQYTEAFF. The whole variable domain, remainder taken from reference TRBV7-9 and TRBJ1-1, is DTGVSQNPRHKITKRGQNVTFRCDPISEHNRLYWYRQTLGQGPEFLTYFQNEAQLEKSRLLSDRFSAERPKGSFSTLEIQRTEQGDSAMYLCASSLGQYTEAFFGQGTRLTVV.

The chain joins TRBV24-1 to TRBJ1-2; D is uncertain. Trimming removed 4 bases from V and 6 bases from J, with 17 bases in between. The CDR3 runs to 15 residues. From germline, CDR1 is KGHDR and CDR2 SFDVKD. CDR3 residues: CATSDPPAGADGYTF. In DNA, the CDR3 is TGTGCCACCAGTGACCCCCCGGCAGGAGCGGATGGCTACACCTTC.

The chain carries TRBV7-2 and TRBJ2-5, with TRBD2 identical over 8 bases. Looked up from germline, CDR1 is SGHTA and CDR2 is FQGNSA. V trimming: 5 bases; J trimming: 1 base; junction bases outside the gene matches: 6. The CDR3 extends over 15 amino acids. DNA of the CDR3: TGTGCCAGCAGCCTACCGGGACTAGTCCAAGAGACCCAGTACTTC. As protein: CASSLPGLVQETQYF.

This CDR3 reads CASSRDYNTEAFF. Written as DNA, the CDR3 is TGTGCCAGCAGCCGAGATTACAACACTGAAGCTTTCTTT. The V gene is TRBV4-2, the J gene TRBJ1-1, with D uncertain. The CDR3 sequence is 13 residues long. Germline CDR1 LGHNA, CDR2 YNFKEQ. V was pared by 4 bases and J by 2 bases, with 8 bases between.

This clonotype was counted at least ten times. V gene TRBV12-3 or TRBV12-4 combines with J gene TRBJ1-1; D is unresolved. Trimming left V 3 bases short and J 4 bases short, with 9 bases between. The CDR3 extends over 13 amino acids. CDR3 sequence: CASSLLGGTEAFF. The CDR3 DNA reads TGTGCCAGCAGTTTGCTGGGTGGCACTGAAGCTTTCTTT.

This clonotype has a handful of counts. Written as DNA, the CDR3 is TGCAGTGCTACCTCGAATGAAGCTTTCTTT. Its protein product is CSATSNEAFF. The chain joins TRBV20-1 to TRBJ1-1; no reliable D call. The ends were cut back, 4 bases at V and 7 bases at J, with 7 bases in the middle. The CDR3 consists of 10 residues. From germline, CDR1 is DFQATT and CDR2 SNEGSKA (reference sequence).

This clonotype was picked up many times. This chain connects TRBV4-1 to TRBJ1-4, with TRBD1 as a possible D gene (5 bases). The germline V gene has CDR1 MGHRA and CDR2 YSYEKL. V gave up 2 bases and J gave up 0 bases, with 10 bases separating them. This CDR3 has 16 residues. The CDR3, as DNA: TGCGCCAGCAGCCAATCGAGACAGACAACTAATGAAAAACTGTTTTTT. This sequence encodes CASSQSRQTTNEKLFF.

The chain is built from TRBV4-2 and TRBJ1-1; D perhaps matches TRBD1 (5 bases). This CDR3 is built from 13 residues. Germline CDR1 is LGHNA and CDR2 is YNFKEQ. Trimming cost V 0 bases and J 13 bases, with 15 bases left between them. CDR3: CASSQDKATQGFF. CDR3 in DNA: TGTGCCAGCAGCCAAGATAAGGCGACCCAGGGTTTCTTT.

V gene TRBV4-1 combines with J gene TRBJ2-1, with 8 bases fitting TRBD2. The CDR3 loop spans 17 amino acids. Unmatched junction bases numbered 10, after V lost 0 bases and J lost 6 bases. Germline CDR1 and CDR2: MGHRA and YSYEKL. CDR3 in DNA: TGCGCCAGCAGCCAAGATCGATTACTAGCGGCTTTCAATGAGCAGTTCTTC. Amino acids: CASSQDRLLAAFNEQFF.

The chain joins TRBV4-3 to TRBJ2-1; TRBD2 matches 8 bases. Germline V gene data show CDR1 as LGHNA and CDR2 as YSLEER. This CDR3 spans 16 amino acids. Germline trimming cut 4 bases from V and 3 bases from J; bases unmatched to any gene: 8. The CDR3 DNA reads TGCGCCAGCAGCCCCAGAATCCGGGAGGGCTACAATGAGCAGTTCTTC. The encoded protein is CASSPRIREGYNEQFF.